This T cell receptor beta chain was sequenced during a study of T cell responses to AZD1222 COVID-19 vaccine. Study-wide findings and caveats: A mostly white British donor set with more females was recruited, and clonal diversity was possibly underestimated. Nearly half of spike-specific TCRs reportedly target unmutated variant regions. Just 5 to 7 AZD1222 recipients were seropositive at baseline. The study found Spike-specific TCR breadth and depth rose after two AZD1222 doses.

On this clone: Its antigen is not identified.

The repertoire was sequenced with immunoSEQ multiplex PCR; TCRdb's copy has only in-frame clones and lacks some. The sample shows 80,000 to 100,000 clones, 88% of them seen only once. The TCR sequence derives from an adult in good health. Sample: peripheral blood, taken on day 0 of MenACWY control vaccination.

CDR3 bases: TGTGCCAGCAGCTTAGGCAGGGAAGAGCTGTTTTTT. Translation: CASSLGREELFF. The V gene is TRBV5-6, the J gene TRBJ1-4; weak D call: TRBD1 (5 bases). The CDR3 contains 12 residues. The V gene lost 2 bases and the J gene lost 14 bases, with 13 bases spanning the gap. Germline lookup yields CDR1 SGHDT and CDR2 YYEEEE.